One and the same sample provided the 24 T cell receptor beta chains below, sequenced in a study of naive and memory T cell subsets. Findings and limits, study-wide: A few larger clonotypes appeared in naive repertoires, especially CD8, possibly memory cells re-expressing CD45RA.

Antigens for these TCRs are unknown. An equimolar mix of two oligonucleotides served as the beta constant-region primer for TRBC1 and TRBC2. The ligated cDNA underwent four PCR rounds using SP2 and nested alpha and beta constant-region primers. Each CDR3 protein gets one entry after TCRdb re-called the UMI-ligation and nested PCR reads with MiXCR. This sample yields around 140,000 distinct CDR3 sequences, of which approximately 20% are seen a single time; about 0.57% belongs to the top ten. The material sequenced was naive CD8+ T cells from blood. The source is a human donor in good health.

This clonotype was counted between two and nine times. The chain combines TRBV25-1 with TRBJ2-2; 10 bases are a match to TRBD2. After removal of 9 bases from V and 3 bases from J, the junction contained 7 bases not matched to a gene. Germline V CDR1 and CDR2: MGHDK, SYGVNS. The CDR3 runs to 15 residues. The CDR3 nucleotides read TGTGCCAGACCTAGAGGACTAGCGGACACCGGGGAGCTGTTTTTT. It encodes CARPRGLADTGELFF.

The CDR3 bases are TGTGCCAGCAGTCCGCTACCCGCCGGGACACGCACCGGGGAGCTGTTTTTT. Translation gives CASSPLPAGTRTGELFF. The chain couples TRBV28 to TRBJ2-2; D possibly corresponds to TRBD1 (6 bases). CDR3 length equals 17 residues. Germline-derived CDR1 and CDR2 are MDHEN and SYDVKM. V lost 5 bases and J lost 4, with 20 bases in between.

The genes are TRBV3-1 and TRBJ2-2; D may be TRBD2 (5 bases). V lost 0 bases, J lost 0 bases, and 11 bases lay in between. CDR1 is LGHDT and CDR2 is YNNKEL in the germline V gene (reference sequence). CDR3 size: 17 residues. The CDR3 sequence: CASSQDLSGTNTGELFF. The CDR3 DNA is TGTGCCAGCAGCCAAGATCTGTCCGGGACGAACACCGGGGAGCTGTTTTTT.

This clonotype has more than one count but fewer than ten. The rearrangement links TRBV2 to TRBJ2-1; TRBD1 agrees at 11 bases. Germline V gene sequence: CDR1 SNHLY, CDR2 FYNNEI. The CDR3 runs 15 residues. V lost 8 bases and J lost 3; bases outside the gene matches: 6. The CDR3 region is CASRRDRGIYNEQFF. CDR3 in DNA: TGTGCCAGCCGCCGGGACAGGGGGATCTACAATGAGCAGTTCTTC.

A few counts support this clonotype. CDR3 in DNA: TGTGCCAGCACCCTGGGACCGAAAACTAACTATGGCTACACCTTC. It translates to CASTLGPKTNYGYTF. The chain links TRBV12-3 or TRBV12-4 to TRBJ1-2; a weak D match, TRBD1 (5 bases). The CDR3 covers 15 residues. With 7 bases removed from V and 0 bases from J, the gap between germline ends came to 15 bases.

V gene TRBV20-1 combines with J gene TRBJ2-7; no reliable D call. The germline CDR1 and CDR2 sequences are DFQATT and SNEGSKA (reference sequence). This CDR3 is 12 amino acids long. Trimming shortened V by 0 bases and J by 4 bases, and 7 bases separated the two germline ends. In DNA form, the CDR3 reads TGCAGTGCTAGAGATAGCACTTACGAGCAGTACTTC. As protein: CSARDSTYEQYF.

Many counts were recorded for this clonotype. Here the CDR3 reads CATPPGTGGDEQFF. The CDR3 coding sequence is TGTGCCACCCCCCCCGGGACGGGCGGCGATGAGCAGTTCTTC. The chain combines TRBV6-5 with TRBJ2-1; possibly TRBD1 or TRBD2 for D (5 bases each). V dropped 10 bases and J dropped 8 bases, with 21 bases sitting between them. This CDR3 comprises 14 residues. Germline CDR1 reads MNHEY; CDR2 reads SVGAGI.

This clonotype has a handful of counts. V and J are TRBV7-9 and TRBJ1-2; D remains unclear. CDR3 size: 13 residues. V dropped 0 bases and J dropped 8 bases, with 10 bases sitting between them. Germline assignment: CDR1 SEHNR and CDR2 FQNEAQ (reference sequence). CDR3 sequence (DNA): TGTGCCAGCAGCTTAGCATCGAAGTGGGGCTACACCTTC. Residues: CASSLASKWGYTF.

This chain links TRBV7-2 with TRBJ2-3, with D hard to call. Germline V CDR1 and CDR2: SGHTA, FQGNSA. CDR3 length: 17 amino acids. Between the trimmed V and J ends, which lost 2 bases and 0 bases, there was a span of 15 bases. The chain's CDR3 is CASSLFPDGSSTDTQYF. The CDR3 region has the DNA TGTGCCAGCAGCTTATTTCCGGACGGCTCTAGCACAGATACGCAGTATTTT.

The rearrangement joins TRBV4-2 to TRBJ2-7; D could derive from TRBD1 or TRBD2 (6 bases each). CDR1 and CDR2 (germline): LGHNA, YNFKEQ. This CDR3 is 13 amino acids long. Trimming left V 7 bases short and J 3 bases short, with 13 bases between. CDR3 nucleotides: TGTGCCAGCAATCAAGGGGGGCACTACGAGCAGTACTTC. This gives the protein CASNQGGHYEQYF.

This rearrangement joins TRBV7-8 to TRBJ2-7; TRBD1 agrees at 12 bases. The CDR3 extends over 15 amino acids. Germline values: CDR1 SGHVS, CDR2 FQNEAQ. Losses at the gene ends were 5 bases for V and 3 bases for J; bases not matched to a gene: 5. The CDR3 reads CASSAGTGGGYEQYF. CDR3 nucleotide sequence: TGTGCCAGCAGCGCCGGGACAGGGGGCGGCTACGAGCAGTACTTC.

This clonotype was recorded once. The gene calls are TRBV6-6 and TRBJ1-2, with 8 bases that match TRBD1. This CDR3 comprises 14 residues. CDR1 MNHNY and CDR2 SVGAGI come from the germline V gene (reference sequence). Trimming cost V 8 bases and J 5 bases; bases outside gene matches: 10. The CDR3 region has the DNA TGTGCCAGCGTTAAACAGGGGGGGGGATATGGCTACACCTTC. It codes for CASVKQGGGYGYTF.

The rearrangement uses TRBV20-1 and TRBJ2-7; tentative D call: TRBD1 (5 bases). V lost 0 bases to trimming and J lost 2 bases, with 17 bases between them. This CDR3 is 16 amino acids long. The germline CDR1 and CDR2 sequences are DFQATT and SNEGSKA (reference sequence). The CDR3 DNA is TGCAGTGCTAGAGATGCCCCAGGCAGGGTTACCTACGAGCAGTACTTC. Protein: CSARDAPGRVTYEQYF.

V is TRBV28 and J is TRBJ2-4; D is ambiguous. Germline CDR1 and CDR2: MDHEN and SYDVKM. The CDR3 is 13 residues long. Trimming removed 9 bases from V and 1 base from J, with 10 bases in between. The CDR3 sequence is CASALNAKNIQYF. CDR3 DNA: TGTGCCAGTGCTCTAAATGCCAAAAACATTCAGTACTTC.

The CDR3 protein is CATKLGTDIDDEQFF. Here the CDR3 DNA reads TGTGCCACCAAGCTCGGGACAGACATTGACGATGAGCAGTTCTTC. The J gene is TRBJ2-1, the V gene TRBV28, with 7 positions matching TRBD1. Germline-derived CDR1 and CDR2 are MDHEN and SYDVKM. The CDR3 has 15 residues. V dropped 10 bases and J dropped 8; count of bases not matched to a gene: 17.

The chain couples TRBV30 to TRBJ2-5; D uncertain. Germline CDR1 reads GTSNPN; CDR2 reads SVGIG (reference sequence). This CDR3 has 14 amino acids. Trimming left V 0 bases short and J 1 base short, with 9 bases between. The CDR3 loop reads CAWSVGAFQETQYF. CDR3 coding DNA: TGTGCCTGGAGTGTCGGAGCGTTCCAAGAGACCCAGTACTTC.

CDR3 protein: CASSPPGTSTREQYF. As DNA, the CDR3 is TGTGCCAGCAGCCCACCTGGGACTTCAACTAGGGAGCAGTACTTC. The chain uses TRBV7-9 and TRBJ2-7, with a weak D call TRBD2 (6 bases). Per germline, CDR1 SEHNR and CDR2 FQNEAQ (reference sequence). V was cut by 5 bases and J by 7 bases, with 21 bases left in between. This CDR3 is built from 15 residues.

The chain employs TRBV19 and TRBJ2-2; perhaps TRBD2 as D (6 bases). Germline V CDR1 and CDR2: LNHDA, SQIVND (reference sequence). Trimming removed 7 bases from V and 8 bases from J, with 14 bases in between. There are 13 residues in the CDR3. The CDR3 nucleotides are TGTGCCAGTACCACCAACGGGGGTGGGGAGCTGTTTTTT. Translated, it gives CASTTNGGGELFF.

This clonotype has only a few counts. The chain links TRBV19 to TRBJ2-7, with 7 bases identical to TRBD2. This CDR3 region has 15 residues. J was trimmed by 0 bases and V by 1 base; bases with no gene match: 3. Germline V gene lookup returns CDR1 LNHDA and CDR2 SQIVND (reference sequence). The CDR3 protein is CASSIAGGSSYEQYF. For the CDR3, the DNA is TGTGCCAGTAGTATAGCCGGCGGGAGCTCCTACGAGCAGTACTTC.

This clonotype was seen a few times. The V call is TRBV25-1, the J call TRBJ2-7, with 8 bases lining up with TRBD2. The CDR3 sequence is 13 residues long. The germline V gene has CDR1 MGHDK and CDR2 SYGVNS. The V and J ends lost 7 bases and 2 bases, in that order; junction bases with no gene match: 4. CDR3 nucleotides: TGTGCCAGCACGGGGGGGTCCGCCTACGAGCAGTACTTC. This encodes CASTGGSAYEQYF.

The chain is built from TRBV5-1 and TRBJ1-5; 7 bases map to TRBD1. Germline assignment: CDR1 SGHRS and CDR2 YFSETQ. Losses at the gene ends were 4 bases for V and 0 bases for J; bases not matched to a gene: 10. The CDR3 loop spans 17 amino acids. CDR3 bases: TGCGCCAGCAGCGTTTCCGGGACAGAATATAGCAATCAGCCCCAGCATTTT. Encoded protein: CASSVSGTEYSNQPQHF.

Regarding this clonotype: A read error is possible here, since a much larger clone lies one base away. The chain recombines TRBV4-1 with TRBJ2-7, with TRBD1 matching 7 bases. Germline CDR1 and CDR2: MGHRA and YSYEKL. The CDR3 runs to 15 residues. CDR3 nucleotides: TGCGCCAGCAACCAAGCCTCGGGACAGCTCTACGAGCAGTACTTC. Translating it yields CASNQASGQLYEQYF.

This clonotype was detected a few times. This chain connects TRBV19 to TRBJ1-1; D not resolved. The germline gives CDR1 LNHDA, CDR2 SQIVND (reference sequence). This CDR3 region has 14 residues. Trimming took 3 bases from V and 7 from J, leaving 15 bases between them. The CDR3 coding sequence is TGTGCCAGTAGTATCCTCCCATCCCCACTTGAAGCTTTCTTT. This encodes CASSILPSPLEAFF. The full variable domain, in which reference TRBV19 and TRBJ1-1 provide the parts outside the CDR3, is DGGITQSPKYLFRKEGQNVTLSCEQNLNHDAMYWYRQDPGQGLRLIYYSQIVNDFQKGDIAEGYSVSREKKESFPLTVTSAQKNPTAFYLCASSILPSPLEAFFGQGTRLTVV.

This clonotype was counted between two and nine times. The chain joins TRBV28 to TRBJ2-7; tentative D call: TRBD1 (5 bases). V shed 4 bases and J shed 0 bases, with 19 bases lying between them. The germline CDR1 and CDR2 sequences are MDHEN and SYDVKM. This CDR3 has 17 residues. In nucleotides, the CDR3 is TGTGCCAGCAGTTGGGTCCCCAATGGGGCGCGCTCCTACGAGCAGTACTTC. Translated, it gives CASSWVPNGARSYEQYF.